These 15 T cell receptor beta chains share one sample of origin, sequenced in a study of tumor and adjacent non-tumor tissue in lung cancer. This sample's RNA came from whole unsorted tissue. A modified ARM-PCR protocol with three rounds of nested PCR amplified TCRbeta. One entry per CDR3 protein results from TCRdb running MiXCR on the multiplex PCR reads. The repertoire holds about 200,000 distinct CDR3 sequences, with about two thirds as singletons. Material: lung tumor tissue. These receptors all stem from a man in his 60s with non-small cell lung cancer.

Turning to this clonotype: A much larger clone lies a single base off, so this may be a read error. The chain uses TRBV6-2 or TRBV6-3 and TRBJ2-7; 9 bases match TRBD1. With 6 bases clipped from V and 2 bases from J, the junction kept 14 bases outside the gene matches. CDR3 size: 17 residues. Looked up from germline, CDR1 is MNHEY and CDR2 is SVGEGT. Here the CDR3 DNA reads TGTGCCAGCAGCCTACAGGGACAGGGCATTTTCACCTACGAGCAGTACTTC. It specifies CASSLQGQGIFTYEQYF.

Regarding this clonotype: Possible read error: a much larger clone is one base away. The chain recombines TRBV20-1 with TRBJ1-5, with D unresolved. The CDR3 runs 14 residues. V lost 1 base and J 3 bases, leaving 10 bases between the germline ends. From germline, CDR1 is DFQATT and CDR2 SNEGSKA (reference sequence). The CDR3: CSARVDGDNQPQHF. The CDR3 DNA follows: TGCAGTGCTAGAGTTGATGGGGACAATCAGCCCCAGCATTTT.

To note about this clonotype: A much larger clone lies one base from this, so it may be a read error. The rearrangement joins TRBV4-3 to TRBJ2-7; tentatively, D is TRBD2 (6 bases). CDR1 LGHNA and CDR2 YSLEER come from the germline V gene. Deletions cut 2 bases from V and 3 bases from J, with 14 bases between. This CDR3 spans 15 amino acids. The CDR3 DNA follows: TGCGCCAGCAGCCAACAGCTCGGGGGTGGCTACGAGCAGTACTTC. Translating it yields CASSQQLGGGYEQYF.

The chain employs TRBV12-3 or TRBV12-4 and TRBJ2-1; 8 nucleotides align to TRBD1. The V segment lost 10 bases and the J segment 8 bases; nucleotides outside the gene matches: 13. The CDR3 is made up of 14 amino acids. The CDR3 DNA reads TGTGCCAACACCCTCCGGGACAGGCCCCATGAGCAGTTCTTC. Translation: CANTLRDRPHEQFF.

As regards this clonotype: At one of its ends the junction is not consistent with the germline gene, which may arise from a read error. The chain carries TRBV6-5 and TRBJ1-2; 8 bases match TRBD1. CDR1 and CDR2 (germline): MNHEY, SVGAGI. The CDR3 is made up of 12 amino acids. DNA for the CDR3: TGTGTCAGCAGCTCAGGGGGCTATGTCTACACCTTC. This gives the protein CVSSSGGYVYTF.

This clonotype is labeled medium-sized. V is TRBV4-3 and J is TRBJ2-1, with a weak D call TRBD1 (5 bases). V was trimmed by 0 bases and J by 7 bases, leaving 10 bases between them. CDR3 size: 14 residues. In germline, CDR1 is LGHNA, CDR2 YSLEER. CDR3 loop: CASSQDGQGNEQFF. In DNA form, the CDR3 reads TGCGCCAGCAGCCAAGATGGGCAGGGAAATGAGCAGTTCTTC.

A note on this clonotype: Here the CDR3 omits its conserved ending phenylalanine or tryptophan, so a read error is the likely source. This rearrangement joins TRBV12-3 or TRBV12-4 to TRBJ1-2; 8 bases match TRBD1. CDR3 size: 13 residues. With 2 bases clipped from V and 7 bases from J, the junction kept 3 bases outside the gene matches. In nucleotides, the CDR3 is TGTGCCAGCAGTTTACTGACAGGGGCTGGCTACACCTCC. Translation gives CASSLLTGAGYTS.

This clonotype came up a few times. A much larger clonotype is one base distant, so this may be a read error. V and J are TRBV20-1 and TRBJ2-2; D is uncertain. V was clipped by 7 bases and J by 5 bases, with 11 bases between them. Per the germline V gene, CDR1 is DFQATT and CDR2 is SNEGSKA (reference sequence). This CDR3 region has 12 residues. In DNA form, the CDR3 reads TGCAGTGTGTCTAGAAGGACCGGGGAGCTGTTTTTT. Translation gives CSVSRRTGELFF.

This clonotype was counted between two and nine times. The rearrangement links TRBV28 to TRBJ1-4; unclear D gene. The germline V gene encodes CDR1 MDHEN and CDR2 SYDVKM. The V end lost 4 bases, the J end lost 0 bases, and 6 bases lay between the germline ends. CDR3 size: 14 residues. CDR3 coding DNA: TGTGCCAGCAGTTCGTTTGCAACTAATGAAAAACTGTTTTTT. It yields the protein CASSSFATNEKLFF.

Note on this clonotype: A read error may account for a junction end that differs from germline. The chain has TRBV6-5 and TRBJ2-6; tentatively, D is TRBD1 (7 bases). The CDR3 is 17 residues long. Germline loops: CDR1 MNHEY, CDR2 SVGAGI. The CDR3 DNA reads as TGTGCCAGCATTTTCGGGAGAGGGGGCTCTGGGGCCAACGTCTTGACTTTC. Its translation: CASIFGRGGSGANVLTF.

The V call is TRBV6-6, the J call TRBJ1-2; D unresolved. The germline V and J ends were trimmed by 2 bases and 4 bases, with 11 bases remaining between them. CDR1 is MNHNY and CDR2 is SVGAGI in the germline V gene (reference sequence). The CDR3 loop spans 14 amino acids. CDR3: CASSYVRPIYGYTF. The CDR3 coding sequence is TGTGCCAGCAGTTACGTGCGGCCCATCTATGGCTACACCTTC.

As regards this clonotype: The CDR3 does not close with the conserved phenylalanine or tryptophan, likely indicating a read error. The DNA is omitted, as the CDR3 cannot be located on it reliably, and the CDR3 follows TCRdb's listing. The chain joins TRBV20-1 to TRBJ2-7. The CDR3 sequence runs 12 residues, both termini included. Germline CDR1 DFQATT, CDR2 SNEGSKA (reference sequence). This CDR3 reads CSALSDGYEQNL.

The chain joins TRBV20-1 to TRBJ2-1, with D possibly being TRBD1 or TRBD2 (5 bases each). The CDR3 runs 14 residues. Looked up from germline, CDR1 is DFQATT and CDR2 is SNEGSKA (reference sequence). Trimming took 7 bases from V and 2 from J, leaving 15 bases between them. CDR3 region: CSVNRGLTYNEQFF. The CDR3 DNA sequence: TGCAGTGTCAACCGGGGCTTAACCTACAATGAGCAGTTCTTC.

With regard to this clonotype: Germline and junction disagree at one end, which may indicate a read error. V and J are TRBV6-2 or TRBV6-3 and TRBJ2-7; D gene unclear. This CDR3 contains 16 residues. The germline CDR1 and CDR2 sequences are MNHEY and SVGEGT. The CDR3 protein is CASSYSGSQASYEQHF. The CDR3 bases are TGTGCCAGCAGTTACTCGGGGTCGCAAGCCTCCTACGAGCAGCACTTC.

V usage is TRBV12-3 or TRBV12-4 and J usage is TRBJ1-5; D not certain. CDR3 length: 15 amino acids. Trimming stripped 4 bases from V and 1 base from J, with 11 bases between. CDR3 sequence reads: CASSSSEGSNQPQHF. Here the CDR3 DNA reads TGTGCCAGCAGTTCCAGTGAGGGCAGCAATCAGCCCCAGCATTTT.